What follows are 11 T cell receptor beta chains derived from one specimen sequenced in a study of technical replicates of blood from a handful of donors. This table comes from immunoSEQ multiplex PCR, and its TCRdb copy is limited to in-frame clones, with some not included. Of over 85,000 clones detected, about 95% appear once; the ten largest clones hold less than 0.4%. Sample: T cells isolated from PBMCs. The origin of the receptors is a human donor in good health.

CDR3: CSVEQVDTEAFF. The CDR3 region has the DNA TGCAGCGTTGAACAGGTCGACACTGAAGCTTTCTTT. This chain links TRBV29-1 with TRBJ1-1; D not resolved. The CDR3 sequence is 12 residues long. Germline values: CDR1 SQVTM, CDR2 ANQGSEA. Trimming took off 2 bases at V and 3 bases at J, with 7 bases between the two ends.

V is TRBV10-3 and J is TRBJ2-3; D is perhaps TRBD2 (5 bases). This CDR3 region has 14 residues. The germline V gene has CDR1 ENHRY and CDR2 SYGVKD. Trimming pared 3 bases from V and 2 bases from J, leaving 9 bases between. In DNA form, the CDR3 reads TGTGCCATCAGTGACTACGGGAACACAGATACGCAGTATTTT. Protein product: CAISDYGNTDTQYF.

The chain combines TRBV11-3 with TRBJ2-5; 10 nucleotides match TRBD1. V shed 5 bases, J shed 4 bases, and the junction held 7 bases outside the gene matches. Germline V CDR1 and CDR2: SGHNT, YENEEA. The CDR3 sequence is 15 residues long. The CDR3 DNA reads TGTGCCAGCAGCCCCAGACAGGGGGCTCCAGAGACCCAGTACTTC. This codes for CASSPRQGAPETQYF.

V and J are TRBV4-3 and TRBJ2-1, with D unclear. Germline lookup yields CDR1 LGHNA and CDR2 YSLEER. CDR3 length equals 13 residues. The V end lost 4 bases, the J end lost 6 bases, and 10 bases lay between the germline ends. CDR3 loop: CASSLHAPNEQFF. The CDR3 bases are TGCGCCAGCAGCCTACATGCCCCCAATGAGCAGTTCTTC.

The rearrangement links TRBV11-3 to TRBJ2-3; possibly TRBD2 for D (6 bases). The CDR3 is 14 residues long. CDR1 is SGHNT and CDR2 is YENEEA in the germline V gene. Trimming took off 8 bases at V and 4 bases at J, with 16 bases between the two ends. The CDR3, as DNA: TGTGCCAGCGTTCTCTCAGCGGGTGCAGATACGCAGTATTTT. It translates to CASVLSAGADTQYF.

The rearrangement uses TRBV30 and TRBJ1-4, with D perhaps TRBD1 (5 bases). Trimming took 8 bases from V and 3 from J, leaving 13 bases between them. This CDR3 has 13 residues. Germline lookup yields CDR1 GTSNPN and CDR2 SVGIG (reference sequence). CDR3 bases: TGTGCCGGGGCACCTCTACCTAATGAAAAACTGTTTTTT. Translated, it gives CAGAPLPNEKLFF.

This chain uses TRBV7-2 with TRBJ2-6; D uncertain. The CDR3 runs to 17 residues. The ends were cut back, 5 bases at V and 0 bases at J, with 14 bases in the middle. Germline CDR1 reads SGHTA; CDR2 reads FQGNSA. CDR3 in DNA: TGTGCCAGCAGCCCTGACTTCGGTTTCTCTGGGGCCAACGTCCTGACTTTC. It translates to CASSPDFGFSGANVLTF.

The V call is TRBV6-5, the J call TRBJ2-1, with TRBD2 identical over 12 bases. Germline V CDR1 and CDR2: MNHEY, SVGAGI. V lost 0 bases to trimming and J lost 8 bases; unmatched junction nucleotides: 2. The CDR3 is 15 amino acids. CDR3 residues: CASSYSTSGSDEQFF. The CDR3 nucleotides are TGTGCCAGCAGTTACTCGACTAGCGGGAGCGATGAGCAGTTCTTC.

This clone was seen once. J is TRBJ1-5 and V is TRBV28; 8 bases match TRBD1. With V trimmed by 7 bases and J by 4 bases, 6 bases remained unmatched. Germline loops: CDR1 MDHEN, CDR2 SYDVKM. CDR3 length: 14 residues. CDR3 sequence reads: CASMRQGTNQPQHF. CDR3 in DNA: TGTGCCAGCATGAGACAGGGGACAAATCAGCCCCAGCATTTT.

V is TRBV28 and J is TRBJ2-3; 8 bases are shared with TRBD2. From germline, CDR1 is MDHEN and CDR2 SYDVKM. Germline trimming cut 7 bases from V and 3 bases from J; bases unmatched to any gene: 12. The length of the CDR3 is 16 residues. As DNA, the CDR3 is TGTGCCAGCACCATTTTGGGATCTAGCGGGACAGATACGCAGTATTTT. Translated, it gives CASTILGSSGTDTQYF.

The J gene is TRBJ1-2, the V gene TRBV7-9; D unresolved. Trimming took off 2 bases at V and 6 bases at J, with 7 bases between the two ends. CDR3 length equals 12 residues. Germline assignment: CDR1 SEHNR and CDR2 FQNEAQ (reference sequence). CDR3 sequence reads: CASSLSQDGYTF. The DNA of the CDR3 is TGTGCCAGCAGCTTATCGCAGGATGGCTACACCTTC.